The 15 T cell receptor beta chains presented below share a single source sample, sequenced in a study of CD8+ T cells in alopecia areata. After isolation, RNA underwent reverse transcription to generate cDNA as the sequencing template. Profiled with immunoSEQ multiplex PCR; TCRdb holds only in-frame clones, not every one. Of some 45,000 clones listed, around nine tenths are singletons. As to treatment: oral pan-JAK inhibitor, 5-10 mg twice daily. This material consisted of CD8+ T cells sorted from blood, taken at week 24, from a patient treated with tofacitinib. Every receptor here comes from a human donor with alopecia areata.

This chain connects TRBV4-3 to TRBJ2-7, with 10 bases that match TRBD1. Trimming removed 1 base from V and 3 bases from J; junction bases left unmatched: 3. The CDR3 spans 15 residues. In germline, CDR1 is LGHNA, CDR2 YSLEER. The CDR3 sequence is CASSQGQGAVYEQYF. CDR3 nucleotides: TGCGCCAGCAGCCAAGGACAGGGGGCCGTCTACGAGCAGTACTTC.

V gene TRBV5-4 combines with J gene TRBJ2-1; a weak D match, TRBD2 (6 bases). The CDR3 loop spans 16 amino acids. Germline V CDR1 and CDR2: SGHNT, YYREEE (reference sequence). The V gene lost 1 base and the J gene lost 0 bases, with 11 bases spanning the gap. CDR3 loop: CASSLRGYGSYNEQFF. The CDR3 coding sequence is TGTGCCAGCAGCTTGCGGGGGTACGGCTCCTACAATGAGCAGTTCTTC.

This clone was seen once. The rearrangement joins TRBV6-4 to TRBJ2-3; 8 bases map to TRBD1. This CDR3 contains 15 residues. In germline, CDR1 is MRHNA, CDR2 SNTAGT. Unmatched junction bases numbered 8, after V lost 4 bases and J lost 5 bases. CDR3 loop: CASSVQGAPRDTQYF. CDR3 coding DNA: TGTGCCAGCAGTGTGCAGGGGGCGCCTAGAGATACGCAGTATTTT.

The chain joins TRBV5-4 to TRBJ1-1; D not resolved. Trimming left V 4 bases short and J 5 bases short, with 15 bases between. This CDR3 region has 14 residues. Per the germline V gene, CDR1 is SGHNT and CDR2 is YYREEE (reference sequence). DNA for the CDR3: TGTGCCAGCAGCATCAATTGGGGTAGTACTGAAGCTTTCTTT. It translates to CASSINWGSTEAFF.

The chain carries TRBV29-1 and TRBJ2-7, with D perhaps matching TRBD1 (5 bases). In germline, CDR1 is SQVTM, CDR2 ANQGSEA. This CDR3 contains 11 residues. The V and J ends lost 7 bases and 4 bases respectively, with 11 bases between them. CDR3 loop: CSANQGYEQYF. The DNA for the CDR3 is TGCAGCGCAAATCAGGGTTACGAGCAGTACTTC.

The chain is built from TRBV7-9 and TRBJ2-6, with unresolved D. This CDR3 is 17 amino acids long. V was trimmed by 3 bases and J by 2 bases, leaving 14 bases between them. Germline V CDR1 and CDR2: SEHNR, FQNEAQ (reference sequence). CDR3 in amino acids: CASSLSLGEAGANVLTF. The CDR3 DNA follows: TGTGCCAGCAGCTTGAGTTTAGGAGAGGCTGGGGCCAACGTCCTGACTTTC.

As to this clone: At one of its ends the junction is not consistent with the germline gene, which may arise from a read error. This rearrangement joins TRBV7-7 to TRBJ2-5, with D possibly being TRBD2 (5 bases). Looked up from germline, CDR1 is SSHAT and CDR2 is FNYEAQ (reference sequence). The CDR3 contains 16 residues. CDR3 sequence: CASSLDGPQAEETQYF. The CDR3 DNA reads as TGTGCTAGCAGCTTAGATGGGCCACAAGCGGAGGAGACCCAGTACTTC.

The chain combines TRBV7-2 with TRBJ2-7; no clear D gene. Germline V gene data show CDR1 as SGHTA and CDR2 as FQGNSA. The CDR3 is 14 residues long. With 0 bases removed from V and 3 bases from J, the gap between germline ends came to 9 bases. The CDR3 DNA follows: TGTGCCAGCAGCTTAGCGAACAGCCGCTACGAGCAGTACTTC. Its translation is CASSLANSRYEQYF.

The chain carries TRBV11-3 and TRBJ2-1; 9 nucleotides line up with TRBD1. CDR3 length: 15 amino acids. V dropped 5 bases and J dropped 5; count of bases not matched to a gene: 7. Germline V CDR1 and CDR2: SGHNT, YENEEA. The CDR3 bases are TGTGCCAGCAGCCGCTGGACAGGGGAAAACAATGAGCAGTTCTTC. This encodes CASSRWTGENNEQFF.

The V gene is TRBV2, the J gene TRBJ2-7; 8 nucleotides match TRBD1. The V and J ends lost 4 bases and 1 base, in that order; junction bases with no gene match: 3. Germline V gene data show CDR1 as SNHLY and CDR2 as FYNNEI. This CDR3 has 14 amino acids. CDR3 residues: CASSGWTGSYEQYF. The CDR3 coding sequence is TGTGCCAGCAGTGGGTGGACAGGGTCCTACGAGCAGTACTTC.

This chain joins TRBV7-2 and TRBJ2-7; either TRBD1 or TRBD2 may fit D (5 bases each). The CDR3 is made up of 16 amino acids. V was clipped by 2 bases and J by 7 bases, with 21 bases between them. Germline loops: CDR1 SGHTA, CDR2 FQGNSA. Here the CDR3 DNA reads TGTGCCAGCAGCTTAATATCGGGGCAGTTAATGTGGGAGCAGTACTTC. Its translation: CASSLISGQLMWEQYF. Full variable domain (missing parts from reference TRBV7-2 and TRBJ2-7): GAGVSQSPSNKVTEKGKDVELRCDPISGHTALYWYRQSLGQGLEFLIYFQGNSAPDKSGLPSDRFSAERTGGSVSTLTIQRTQQEDSAVYLCASSLISGQLMWEQYFGPGTRLTVT.

In DNA form, the CDR3 reads TGTGCCAGCACCTTGGTGGATCAGGGAGCATGGGGGGAGCTGTTTTTT. Its translation is CASTLVDQGAWGELFF. V is TRBV27 and J is TRBJ2-2; D may match TRBD1 or TRBD2 (5 bases each). Germline loops: CDR1 MNHEY, CDR2 SMNVEV (reference sequence). The CDR3 extends over 16 amino acids. Trimming cost V 7 bases and J 8 bases, with 23 bases left between them.

The genes are TRBV29-1 and TRBJ2-5; 7 nucleotides line up with TRBD1. Germline loops: CDR1 SQVTM, CDR2 ANQGSEA. V dropped 1 base and J dropped 5; count of bases not matched to a gene: 16. The CDR3 covers 17 residues. DNA of the CDR3: TGCAGCGTTGAAGCCCCCATCAGGACAGGTTCCTCCGAGACCCAGTACTTC. Encoded protein: CSVEAPIRTGSSETQYF.

The V call is TRBV6-6, the J call TRBJ2-7; 7 nucleotides line up with TRBD1. The trim removed 6 bases at V and 7 bases at J, leaving 15 bases unmatched. CDR1 and CDR2 from the germline V gene are MNHNY and SVGAGI (reference sequence). The CDR3 runs 15 residues. This CDR3 reads CASSILSGGAREQYF. DNA for the CDR3: TGTGCCAGCAGCATCCTCTCAGGGGGAGCGAGGGAGCAGTACTTC.

J is TRBJ2-3 and V is TRBV4-3; maybe TRBD2 (6 bases). CDR1 is LGHNA, CDR2 YSLEER, per germline. Trimming removed 0 bases from V and 5 bases from J, with 30 bases in between. CDR3 length equals 21 residues. The CDR3 DNA reads as TGCGCCAGCAGCCAAGATACATTCACGGGACTCGGCATCGGCGACAGAGATACGCAGTATTTT. It yields the protein CASSQDTFTGLGIGDRDTQYF.